This T cell receptor (beta chain) came from a study of shared clonotypes between healthy human individuals. Study results and limitations: Clonotypes which were not shared had lower generation probabilities than clonotypes that all four donors shared.

Note on this clone: Antigen specificity is unknown.

Free of recent acute infections or vaccinations, the donors were healthy HIV-negative adults. This CDR3 is 14 amino acids long. The V segment lost 4 bases and the J segment 8 bases; nucleotides outside the gene matches: 1. The germline gives CDR1 SGHNT, CDR2 YYREEE (reference sequence). The run depth of the assay was deep. 200 to 250 ng DNA, approximately 31,000 T cell genomes, went into each sorted-subset replicate PCR. Data came from immunoSEQ multiplex PCR; TCRdb stores just in-frame clones and leaves some out. The sample records around 2.1 million clones, under 97% being singletons. The chain employs TRBV5-4 and TRBJ2-1; 15 nucleotides line up with TRBD2. This TCR came from a man aged 18 to 29 in good health. Sequencing input: naive CD4+ T cells sorted from blood. As for subset: CD45RA+ positively selected. This CDR3 is CASSRTSGRDEQFF. CDR3 coding DNA: TGTGCCAGCAGCCGGACTAGCGGGAGGGATGAGCAGTTCTTC.